The clone carrying this T cell receptor beta chain was recorded only once. Its target is unknown. Sequencing was performed with immunoSEQ multiplex PCR; in TCRdb, only in-frame clones are kept and a portion is missing. The sample gives tens of thousands of clones, 75% to 90% of which show up once; roughly 1% is in the top ten. V dropped 2 bases and J dropped 4; count of bases not matched to a gene: 5. CDR3 size: 15 residues. Germline CDR1 and CDR2: SGHNT and YENEEA. The data are from a study of OX40 agonist ivuxolimab in advanced cancers. Notes on the study in general: Clonal expansion from baseline to week 6 occurred in both CD4+ and CD8+ T cells.

Exclusion of a patient followed from autoimmune disease history or systemic immunosuppression. This chain links TRBV11-3 with TRBJ2-3; 8 bases are a match to TRBD1. The origin of this receptor is an adult with an advanced solid tumor such as melanoma, head and neck, liver or kidney cancer. The sample in question was CD4+ or CD8+ T cells sorted from blood, obtained in a trial of the OX40 agonist ivuxolimab. The CDR3 bases are TGTGCCAGCAGCTTATCACAGGGGGTATCAGATACGCAGTATTTT. It yields the protein CASSLSQGVSDTQYF.